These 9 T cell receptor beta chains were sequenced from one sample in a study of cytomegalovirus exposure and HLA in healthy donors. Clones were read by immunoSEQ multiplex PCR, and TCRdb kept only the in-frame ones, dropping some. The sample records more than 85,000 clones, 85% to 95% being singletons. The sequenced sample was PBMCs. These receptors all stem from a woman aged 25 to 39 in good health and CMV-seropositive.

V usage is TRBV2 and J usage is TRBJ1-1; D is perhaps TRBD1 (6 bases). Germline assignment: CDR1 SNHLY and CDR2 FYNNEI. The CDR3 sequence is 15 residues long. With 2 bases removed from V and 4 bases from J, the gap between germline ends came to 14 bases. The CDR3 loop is CASSERGRVGTEAFF. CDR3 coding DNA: TGTGCCAGCAGTGAAAGGGGGAGGGTGGGCACTGAAGCTTTCTTT.

CDR3 bases: TGTGCCAGCAGCGCCCGGGACAGATTGAACACTGAAGCTTTCTTT. Protein: CASSARDRLNTEAFF. This chain connects TRBV21-1 to TRBJ1-1; TRBD1 was called by the table and not checked on the DNA. TRBV21-1 is a pseudogene segment. The CDR3 is 15 amino acids.

CDR3 nucleotides: TGTGCCAGCTCATCCCAAGGGGGTTTATCTGGAAACACCATATATTTT. Translated: CASSSQGGLSGNTIYF. V gene TRBV18 combines with J gene TRBJ1-3; the D gene is possibly TRBD1 (6 bases). Trimming shortened V by 5 bases and J by 1 base, and 15 bases separated the two germline ends. In germline, CDR1 is KGHSH, CDR2 LQKENI. The CDR3 loop spans 16 amino acids. Full variable domain (rest looked up from reference TRBV18 and TRBJ1-3): NAGVMQNPRHLVRRRGQEARLRCSPMKGHSHVYWYRQLPEEGLKFMVYLQKENIIDESGMPKERFSAEFPKEGPSILRIQQVVRGDSAAYFCASSSQGGLSGNTIYFGEGSWLTVV.

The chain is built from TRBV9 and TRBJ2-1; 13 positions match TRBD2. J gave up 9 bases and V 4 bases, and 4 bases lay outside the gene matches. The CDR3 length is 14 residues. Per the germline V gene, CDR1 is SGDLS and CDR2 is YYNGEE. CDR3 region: CASSPGTSGTEQFF. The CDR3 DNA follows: TGTGCCAGCAGCCCAGGGACTAGCGGGACTGAGCAGTTCTTC.

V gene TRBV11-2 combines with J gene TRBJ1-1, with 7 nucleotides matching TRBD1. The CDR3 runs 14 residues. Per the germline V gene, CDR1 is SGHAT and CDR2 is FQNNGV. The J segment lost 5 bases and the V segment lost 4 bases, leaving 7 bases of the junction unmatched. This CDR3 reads CASSSRQGRTEAFF. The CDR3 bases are TGTGCCAGCAGCTCTAGACAGGGCCGGACTGAAGCTTTCTTT. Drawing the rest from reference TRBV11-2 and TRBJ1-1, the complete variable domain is EAGVAQSPRYKIIEKRQSVAFWCNPISGHATLYWYQQILGQGPKLLIQFQNNGVVDDSQLPKDRFSAERLKGVDSTLKIQPAKLEDSAVYLCASSSRQGRTEAFFGQGTRLTVV.

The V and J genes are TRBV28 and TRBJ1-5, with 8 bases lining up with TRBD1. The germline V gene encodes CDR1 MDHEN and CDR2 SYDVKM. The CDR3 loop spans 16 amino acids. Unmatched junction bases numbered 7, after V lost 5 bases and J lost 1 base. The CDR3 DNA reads TGTGCCAGCAGTCCAACAGGGGGTTCGAGCAATCAGCCCCAGCATTTT. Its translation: CASSPTGGSSNQPQHF.

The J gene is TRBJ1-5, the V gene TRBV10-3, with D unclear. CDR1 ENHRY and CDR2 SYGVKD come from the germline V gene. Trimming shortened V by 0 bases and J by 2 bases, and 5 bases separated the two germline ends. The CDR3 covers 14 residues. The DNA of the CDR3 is TGTGCCATCAGTGAGTCTGGAGGCAATCAGCCCCAGCATTTT. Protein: CAISESGGNQPQHF.

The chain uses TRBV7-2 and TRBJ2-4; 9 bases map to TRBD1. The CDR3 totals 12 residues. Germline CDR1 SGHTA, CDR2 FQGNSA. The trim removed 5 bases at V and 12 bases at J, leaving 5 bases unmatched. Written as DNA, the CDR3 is TGTGCCAGCAGCGTGGGACAGGGAAATCAGTACTTC. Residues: CASSVGQGNQYF.

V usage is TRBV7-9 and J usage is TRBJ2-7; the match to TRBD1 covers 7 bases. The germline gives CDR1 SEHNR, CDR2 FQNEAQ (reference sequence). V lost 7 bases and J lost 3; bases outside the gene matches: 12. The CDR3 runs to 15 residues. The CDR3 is CASTPGDRPFYEQYF. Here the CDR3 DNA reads TGTGCCAGCACCCCTGGGGACAGACCGTTCTACGAGCAGTACTTC.